The clone carrying this T cell receptor (beta chain) has at least ten counts. Its antigen remains unknown. Using constant-segment primers, 5'RACE produced TCR alpha and TCR beta cDNA libraries carrying sample barcodes and UMIs. Via MiXCR, TCRdb re-called the 5' RACE reads, giving one row per CDR3 protein. Here the sample spans 25,000 to 35,000 distinct CDR3 sequences, around 12% being singletons. These data come from a study of T-cell memory formation after mild COVID-19. Overall study results and limits: SARS-CoV-2 specificity was not confirmed for second-wave clones peaking on day 37. Contracting clones from day 15 to 85 showed balanced CD4/CD8; later expanders favored CD4+. Researchers found some responding clones in pre-infection memory, a sign that cross-reactive memory joined.

The CDR3 has 15 amino acids. Germline loops: CDR1 SEHNR, CDR2 FQNEAQ (reference sequence). Trimming cost V 5 bases and J 5 bases; bases outside gene matches: 8. The sequencing sample was made of PBMCs or a T cell subset sorted from them (not recorded which). The clonotype was recovered from an adult woman who had mild COVID-19 (a few samples of this study predate the infection). Cell type and time point are not known. The genes are TRBV7-9 and TRBJ1-5; 8 bases agree with TRBD1. For the CDR3, the DNA is TGTGCCAGCAGCCATACGGACAGGGACGATCAGCCCCAGCATTTT. Translated: CASSHTDRDDQPQHF.